Below, one TCR beta chain is given with its context. Assay: immunoSEQ multiplex PCR; the TCRdb copy retains only in-frame clones and omits some. This table has some 190,000 clones, 80% appearing once. The study recruited people aged roughly 18 to 95 years across about 25 US areas. Allocation to cohorts depended on clinical history reported by the participants. People in the exposed group encountered a COVID-19 case within 2 weeks before entering the study. Germline values: CDR1 LNHDA, CDR2 SQIVND (reference sequence). After removal of 5 bases from V and 1 base from J, the junction contained 18 bases not matched to a gene. The CDR3 length is 21 residues. The sample is drawn from a study of blood T cell repertoires in COVID-19.

Sequenced sample: PBMCs or T cells enriched from blood (not recorded which). This TCR was recovered from a man between 60 and 70 years old who had been exposed to COVID-19. The rearrangement uses TRBV19 and TRBJ1-5, with 12 bases that match TRBD1. The CDR3 coding sequence is TGTGCCAGTAGTGACCTCATCGACCGGGACAGGGGGCGTGGGAGCAATCAGCCCCAGCATTTT. Its protein product is CASSDLIDRDRGRGSNQPQHF.